A single sample is the source of the 10 T cell receptor beta chains below, sequenced in a study of shared clonotypes between healthy human individuals. Measured with immunoSEQ multiplex PCR; TCRdb has only the in-frame clones, and not every one. The sample includes roughly 2 million clones, approximately 94% of them seen just once. Positively selected for CCR7, the CD45RO-negative cells used as naive CD8 cells excluded terminally differentiated effector memory CD45RA+ cells. The sequencing sample was made of naive CD8+ T cells sorted from blood. The receptors stem from a man between 18 and 29 years old in good health.

The chain uses TRBV7-9 and TRBJ2-7; D could derive from TRBD1 or TRBD2 (5 bases each). CDR1 and CDR2 from the germline V gene are SEHNR and FQNEAQ (reference sequence). This CDR3 has 14 amino acids. The V end lost 5 bases, the J end lost 4 bases, and 15 bases lay between the germline ends. The CDR3 loop reads CASSPLGDPYEQYF. Here the CDR3 DNA reads TGTGCCAGCAGCCCCCTAGGGGACCCTTACGAGCAGTACTTC.

This chain joins TRBV27 and TRBJ2-1; D gene uncertain. V was shortened by 1 base and J by 0 bases, with 7 bases between the two germline ends. From germline, CDR1 is MNHEY and CDR2 SMNVEV (reference sequence). The CDR3 consists of 15 residues. The CDR3 reads CASSLYGDSYNEQFF. CDR3 coding DNA: TGTGCCAGCAGTTTATATGGGGACTCCTACAATGAGCAGTTCTTC.

The gene calls are TRBV29-1 and TRBJ1-2, with a weak D call TRBD1 (5 bases). Germline assignment: CDR1 SQVTM and CDR2 ANQGSEA. The CDR3 length is 14 residues. The V and J ends lost 8 bases and 0 bases respectively, with 16 bases between them. CDR3 sequence: CSLRAGGANYGYTF. The DNA for the CDR3 is TGCAGCCTCCGAGCGGGGGGGGCTAACTATGGCTACACCTTC. The variable domain in full, completed from reference TRBV29-1 and TRBJ1-2, reads SAVISQKPSRDICQRGTSLTIQCQVDSQVTMMFWYRQQPGQSLTLIATANQGSEATYESGFVIDKFPISRPNLTFSTLTVSNMSPEDSSIYLCSLRAGGANYGYTFGSGTRLTVV.

The sample holds one count of this clone. CDR3 in amino acids: CASSSGQGATGYTF. In DNA, the CDR3 is TGTGCCAGCAGCTCGGGACAGGGGGCGACTGGCTACACCTTC. The rearrangement links TRBV7-9 to TRBJ1-2; 12 bases line up with TRBD1. CDR1 and CDR2 from the germline V gene are SEHNR and FQNEAQ (reference sequence). The CDR3 consists of 14 residues. Germline trimming cut 4 bases from V and 7 bases from J; bases unmatched to any gene: 4.

The gene calls are TRBV5-1 and TRBJ2-7; D is ambiguous. The CDR3 sequence is 13 residues long. The V and J ends lost 6 bases and 0 bases respectively, with 10 bases between them. In germline, CDR1 is SGHRS, CDR2 YFSETQ. CDR3 sequence: CASMGYPSYEQYF. CDR3 sequence (DNA): TGCGCCAGCATGGGTTACCCCTCCTACGAGCAGTACTTC.

Comments on this clone: The sample contains more than one DNA sequence encoding this CDR3. J is TRBJ2-7 and V is TRBV27; D is possibly TRBD1 or TRBD2 (5 bases each). The CDR3 length is 13 residues. CDR1 and CDR2 (germline): MNHEY, SMNVEV (reference sequence). V dropped 3 bases and J dropped 3 bases, with 9 bases sitting between them. The DNA of the CDR3 is TGTGCCAGCAGTTTTGAGGGGAGCTACGAGCAGTACTTC. The encoded protein is CASSFEGSYEQYF.

The J gene is TRBJ2-3, the V gene TRBV5-1, with D perhaps TRBD1 (6 bases). The V end was cut by 4 bases, the J end by 1 base, with 13 bases between. The germline CDR1 and CDR2 sequences are SGHRS and YFSETQ. The CDR3 extends over 15 amino acids. The CDR3 DNA reads as TGCGCCAGCAGCCACCCACAGGGCGGCACAGATACGCAGTATTTT. Its protein product is CASSHPQGGTDTQYF.

The chain couples TRBV18 to TRBJ1-1; 8 bases agree with TRBD1. The CDR3 loop spans 17 amino acids. The germline gives CDR1 KGHSH, CDR2 LQKENI. Unmatched junction bases numbered 11, after V lost 0 bases and J lost 5 bases. The CDR3, as DNA: TGTGCCAGCTCACCACCGCGTCAGGGGGCCTGGGGGACTGAAGCTTTCTTT. Residues: CASSPPRQGAWGTEAFF. Looking up the rest from reference TRBV18 and TRBJ1-1 gives the full variable domain: NAGVMQNPRHLVRRRGQEARLRCSPMKGHSHVYWYRQLPEEGLKFMVYLQKENIIDESGMPKERFSAEFPKEGPSILRIQQVVRGDSAAYFCASSPPRQGAWGTEAFFGQGTRLTVV.

The chain uses TRBV30 and TRBJ2-5; no definite D call. The CDR3 loop spans 11 amino acids. V was pared by 8 bases and J by 5 bases, with 12 bases between. Germline V gene lookup returns CDR1 GTSNPN and CDR2 SVGIG (reference sequence). CDR3 sequence (DNA): TGTGCCGGACCATTAGTGGAGACCCAGTACTTC. The encoded protein is CAGPLVETQYF.

The V call is TRBV27, the J call TRBJ1-1, with 7 bases matching TRBD1. CDR1 MNHEY and CDR2 SMNVEV come from the germline V gene (reference sequence). After removal of 5 bases from V and 2 bases from J, the junction contained 8 bases not matched to a gene. The CDR3 extends over 15 amino acids. The CDR3 nucleotides read TGTGCCAGCAGTGACGGGACAGCAATTAACACTGAAGCTTTCTTT. Protein: CASSDGTAINTEAFF.